A selection of T cell receptor beta chains follows, all from one sample in a study of shared T cell receptors in the human thymus. Libraries were prepared by immunoSEQ multiplex PCR; TCRdb keeps only in-frame clonotypes and omits some of them. This sample has about 380,000 clones, with approximately 95% found just once. The sample comprised thymocytes. The receptors come from a human donor. Both conserved end residues are part of each CDR3. Fields, in order: D gene, J gene, V gene, clone size, CDR3 protein, CDR3 DNA. D genes are given only for firm matches. Where a row states a size, it is once, few, many or the class of an expanded clone; other rows omit it.

d_gene: TRBD2
j_gene: TRBJ2-3
v_gene: TRBV7-3
abundance: NA
CDR3aa: CASSLTVAGVTDTQYF
CDR3nt: TGTGCCAGCAGCTTAACGGTAGCGGGAGTTACAGATACGCAGTATTTT

d_gene: TRBD1
j_gene: TRBJ1-2
v_gene: TRBV28
abundance: NA
CDR3aa: CASSLPGQGAYGYTF
CDR3nt: TGTGCCAGCAGTTTACCGGGACAGGGGGCTTATGGCTACACCTTC

d_gene: NA
j_gene: TRBJ2-7
v_gene: TRBV27
abundance: NA
CDR3aa: CASSSGGWEQYF
CDR3nt: TGTGCCAGCAGTTCCGGGGGTTGGGAGCAGTACTTC

d_gene: TRBD1
j_gene: TRBJ2-7
v_gene: TRBV28
abundance: once
CDR3aa: CASSLGTDSYEQYF
CDR3nt: TGTGCCAGCAGTTTGGGGACAGACTCCTACGAGCAGTACTTC

d_gene: TRBD2
j_gene: TRBJ2-1
v_gene: TRBV15
abundance: once
CDR3aa: CATSRVGRTSGRAIHNEQFF
CDR3nt: TGTGCCACCAGCAGAGTCGGAAGAACTAGCGGGAGGGCCATCCACAATGAGCAGTTCTTC

d_gene: NA
j_gene: TRBJ1-3
v_gene: TRBV4-2
abundance: NA
CDR3aa: CASSQDRVGTEVTIYF
CDR3nt: TGTGCCAGCAGCCAAGATCGTGTGGGGACGGAGGTCACCATATATTTT

d_gene: TRBD1
j_gene: TRBJ2-6
v_gene: TRBV4-2
abundance: NA
CDR3aa: CASSQERDRGPSGANVLTF
CDR3nt: TGTGCCAGCAGCCAAGAGCGGGACAGGGGGCCCTCTGGGGCCAACGTCCTGACTTTC

d_gene: TRBD2
j_gene: TRBJ2-1
v_gene: TRBV7-6
abundance: NA
CDR3aa: CASTICPLTSGKNEQFF
CDR3nt: TGTGCCAGCACCATTTGCCCCCTGACTAGCGGGAAAAATGAGCAGTTCTTC

d_gene: TRBD2
j_gene: TRBJ2-7
v_gene: TRBV28
abundance: NA
CDR3aa: CASSFQRDLTTNSYEQYF
CDR3nt: TGTGCCAGCAGTTTTCAGCGGGACCTAACGACAAATTCCTACGAGCAGTACTTC

d_gene: NA
j_gene: TRBJ2-2
v_gene: TRBV10-1
abundance: few
CDR3aa: CAIPTGELFF
CDR3nt: TGCGCCATCCCCACCGGGGAGCTGTTTTTT

d_gene: NA
j_gene: TRBJ1-3
v_gene: TRBV18
abundance: NA
CDR3aa: CASSPVADSGNTIYF
CDR3nt: TGTGCCAGCTCACCGGTCGCAGACTCTGGAAACACCATATATTTT

d_gene: NA
j_gene: TRBJ2-1
v_gene: TRBV6-4
abundance: NA
CDR3aa: CASSDRREQFF
CDR3nt: TGTGCCAGCAGTGACCGTCGTGAGCAGTTCTTC

d_gene: TRBD1
j_gene: TRBJ1-5
v_gene: TRBV6-1
abundance: NA
CDR3aa: CASSEGVWDRASYSNQPQHF
CDR3nt: TGTGCCAGCAGTGAAGGAGTGTGGGACAGGGCATCCTATAGCAATCAGCCCCAGCATTTT

d_gene: TRBD2
j_gene: TRBJ2-2
v_gene: TRBV27
abundance: NA
CDR3aa: CASGSAKGTSAYTGELFF
CDR3nt: TGTGCCAGCGGCTCTGCAAAAGGGACTAGCGCCTACACCGGGGAGCTGTTTTTT

d_gene: NA
j_gene: TRBJ2-7
v_gene: TRBV27
abundance: NA
CDR3aa: CASSGGGSMSYEQYF
CDR3nt: TGTGCCAGCAGTGGGGGGGGCTCCATGTCCTACGAGCAGTACTTC

d_gene: NA
j_gene: TRBJ1-2
v_gene: TRBV7-2
abundance: once
CDR3aa: CASSPEKPNFLYGYTF
CDR3nt: TGTGCCAGCAGCCCAGAGAAGCCTAACTTCCTTTATGGCTACACCTTC

d_gene: TRBD2
j_gene: TRBJ2-5
v_gene: TRBV4-1
abundance: NA
CDR3aa: CASSLRPRTSAFQETQYF
CDR3nt: TGCGCCAGCAGCCTACGACCCCGGACTAGCGCCTTCCAAGAGACCCAGTACTTC

d_gene: NA
j_gene: TRBJ2-1
v_gene: TRBV27
abundance: NA
CDR3aa: CASSFAGYNEQFF
CDR3nt: TGTGCCAGCAGTTTCGCGGGCTACAATGAGCAGTTCTTC

d_gene: NA
j_gene: TRBJ2-4
v_gene: TRBV27
abundance: NA
CDR3aa: CASSSGAKNIQYF
CDR3nt: TGTGCCAGCAGTTCCGGGGCCAAAAACATTCAGTACTTC

d_gene: NA
j_gene: TRBJ1-4
v_gene: TRBV4-3
abundance: once
CDR3aa: CASSQPTWGNEKLFF
CDR3nt: TGCGCCAGCAGCCAACCAACTTGGGGTAATGAAAAACTGTTTTTT

d_gene: NA
j_gene: TRBJ2-1
v_gene: TRBV7-8
abundance: NA
CDR3aa: CASSLVGHNEQFF
CDR3nt: TGTGCCAGCAGCTTAGTTGGGCACAATGAGCAGTTCTTC

d_gene: NA
j_gene: TRBJ2-1
v_gene: TRBV7-2
abundance: NA
CDR3aa: CASSLELPHEQFF
CDR3nt: TGTGCCAGCAGCTTAGAACTTCCGCATGAGCAGTTCTTC

d_gene: TRBD1
j_gene: TRBJ1-5
v_gene: TRBV27
abundance: NA
CDR3aa: CASSLDRVQPQHF
CDR3nt: TGTGCCAGCAGTTTAGACAGGGTACAGCCCCAGCATTTT

d_gene: NA
j_gene: TRBJ2-7
v_gene: TRBV28
abundance: NA
CDR3aa: CASSLPLTGHSYEQYF
CDR3nt: TGTGCCAGCAGTCTACCGCTGACAGGCCACTCCTACGAGCAGTACTTC

d_gene: TRBD1
j_gene: TRBJ2-2
v_gene: TRBV4-1
abundance: once
CDR3aa: CASSQGSGMQGAGGELFF
CDR3nt: TGCGCCAGCAGCCAGGGTTCGGGTATGCAGGGGGCTGGCGGGGAGCTGTTTTTT

d_gene: TRBD1
j_gene: TRBJ1-5
v_gene: TRBV19
abundance: NA
CDR3aa: CASSLSRGPYFNQPQHF
CDR3nt: TGTGCCAGTAGTCTGAGCAGGGGGCCCTATTTCAATCAGCCCCAGCATTTT

d_gene: NA
j_gene: TRBJ2-2
v_gene: TRBV7-2
abundance: NA
CDR3aa: CASSLAVRNTGELFF
CDR3nt: TGTGCCAGCAGCTTAGCTGTGCGGAACACCGGGGAGCTGTTTTTT

d_gene: NA
j_gene: TRBJ2-7
v_gene: TRBV7-8
abundance: once
CDR3aa: CASQRAPLYEQYF
CDR3nt: TGTGCCAGTCAGAGGGCCCCTCTCTACGAGCAGTACTTC

d_gene: NA
j_gene: TRBJ2-3
v_gene: TRBV19
abundance: NA
CDR3aa: CASSLSGAGDTQYF
CDR3nt: TGTGCCAGTAGCCTAAGTGGAGCTGGAGATACGCAGTATTTT

d_gene: TRBD1
j_gene: TRBJ2-2
v_gene: TRBV2
abundance: NA
CDR3aa: CATLNRGRWATGELFF
CDR3nt: TGTGCCACATTAAACAGGGGACGATGGGCCACCGGGGAGCTGTTTTTT

d_gene: NA
j_gene: TRBJ2-2
v_gene: TRBV5-1
abundance: NA
CDR3aa: CASSLTGSEQTGELFF
CDR3nt: TGCGCCAGCAGCTTGACGGGCAGTGAACAGACCGGGGAGCTGTTTTTT

d_gene: TRBD2
j_gene: TRBJ2-1
v_gene: TRBV5-4
abundance: NA
CDR3aa: CASLTSGSSYNEQFF
CDR3nt: TGTGCCAGCTTGACTAGCGGGAGTTCCTACAATGAGCAGTTCTTC

d_gene: TRBD1
j_gene: TRBJ2-7
v_gene: TRBV19
abundance: NA
CDR3aa: CASSIAPPGQGNNEQCF
CDR3nt: TGTGCCAGTAGTATAGCTCCCCCGGGACAGGGGAACAACGAGCAGTGCTTC

d_gene: NA
j_gene: TRBJ1-2
v_gene: TRBV5-8
abundance: once
CDR3aa: CASSLTGPYGYTF
CDR3nt: TGTGCCAGCAGCTTGACAGGGCCGTATGGCTACACCTTC

d_gene: NA
j_gene: TRBJ2-1
v_gene: TRBV5-1
abundance: once
CDR3aa: CASSHVGVLYNEQFF
CDR3nt: TGCGCCAGCAGCCACGTGGGGGTCCTCTACAATGAGCAGTTCTTC

d_gene: NA
j_gene: TRBJ1-2
v_gene: TRBV6-5
abundance: NA
CDR3aa: CASSFLQLTEYGYTF
CDR3nt: TGTGCCAGCAGTTTCCTACAGCTGACGGAGTATGGCTACACCTTC

d_gene: TRBD2
j_gene: TRBJ2-7
v_gene: TRBV28
abundance: NA
CDR3aa: CASSLPIYPAGGHDEQYF
CDR3nt: TGTGCCAGCAGTTTACCCATCTACCCAGCGGGAGGGCACGACGAGCAGTACTTC

d_gene: TRBD2
j_gene: TRBJ2-7
v_gene: TRBV11-3
abundance: once
CDR3aa: CASSPRGSGSNEQYF
CDR3nt: TGTGCCAGCAGCCCCCGGGGTAGCGGGAGTAACGAGCAGTACTTC

d_gene: TRBD1
j_gene: TRBJ1-5
v_gene: TRBV28
abundance: NA
CDR3aa: CASSQDGQGFRQPQHF
CDR3nt: TGTGCCAGCAGCCAAGACGGACAGGGGTTTAGGCAGCCCCAGCATTTT

d_gene: TRBD1
j_gene: TRBJ1-3
v_gene: TRBV19
abundance: NA
CDR3aa: CASTGIDREYSGNTIYF
CDR3nt: TGTGCCAGTACTGGAATAGACAGGGAATACTCTGGAAACACCATATATTTT

d_gene: NA
j_gene: TRBJ2-2
v_gene: TRBV4-3
abundance: NA
CDR3aa: CASSQDSGFLKVVGNTGELFF
CDR3nt: TGCGCCAGCAGCCAAGATTCGGGGTTTCTAAAAGTTGTGGGAAACACCGGGGAGCTGTTTTTT

d_gene: NA
j_gene: TRBJ2-3
v_gene: TRBV7-7
abundance: NA
CDR3aa: CASSLGLADTDTQYF
CDR3nt: TGTGCCAGCAGCTTAGGCCTAGCAGATACAGATACGCAGTATTTT

d_gene: TRBD1
j_gene: TRBJ2-3
v_gene: TRBV14
abundance: NA
CDR3aa: CASSQVKAGQGARDTQYF
CDR3nt: TGTGCCAGCAGCCAAGTTAAAGCGGGACAGGGGGCCCGAGATACGCAGTATTTT

d_gene: NA
j_gene: TRBJ2-7
v_gene: TRBV28
abundance: NA
CDR3aa: CASSFSQQGSYEQYF
CDR3nt: TGTGCCAGCAGTTTTTCCCAACAGGGCTCCTACGAGCAGTACTTC

d_gene: TRBD2
j_gene: TRBJ2-5
v_gene: TRBV6-5
abundance: NA
CDR3aa: CASSYSRLAGQETQYF
CDR3nt: TGTGCCAGCAGTTACTCTCGGCTAGCGGGACAAGAGACCCAGTACTTC

d_gene: NA
j_gene: TRBJ2-2
v_gene: TRBV11-2
abundance: once
CDR3aa: CASSFVNVVGGELFF
CDR3nt: TGTGCCAGCAGCTTCGTAAACGTGGTGGGCGGGGAGCTGTTTTTT

d_gene: TRBD1
j_gene: TRBJ1-5
v_gene: TRBV7-2
abundance: NA
CDR3aa: CASSERGTGFQPQHF
CDR3nt: TGTGCCAGCAGCGAACGGGGGACAGGGTTTCAGCCCCAGCATTTT

d_gene: TRBD1
j_gene: TRBJ2-1
v_gene: TRBV7-8
abundance: NA
CDR3aa: CASSLEFRDRGRNEQFF
CDR3nt: TGTGCCAGCAGCTTAGAGTTTCGGGACAGGGGCCGCAATGAGCAGTTCTTC

d_gene: TRBD1
j_gene: TRBJ1-1
v_gene: TRBV7-9
abundance: NA
CDR3aa: CASSVSSRGKYAEAFF
CDR3nt: TGTGCCAGCAGCGTATCCTCCAGGGGGAAGTATGCTGAAGCTTTCTTT

d_gene: TRBD2
j_gene: TRBJ2-4
v_gene: TRBV28
abundance: NA
CDR3aa: CASSSLAGEGKNIQYF
CDR3nt: TGTGCCAGCAGTTCACTAGCGGGAGAGGGCAAAAACATTCAGTACTTC

d_gene: NA
j_gene: TRBJ1-5
v_gene: TRBV28
abundance: NA
CDR3aa: CASSGARQSYSNQPQHF
CDR3nt: TGTGCCAGCAGTGGGGCTCGACAGTCCTATAGCAATCAGCCCCAGCATTTT

d_gene: NA
j_gene: TRBJ1-2
v_gene: TRBV28
abundance: NA
CDR3aa: CASSSSTGPFYGYTF
CDR3nt: TGTGCCAGCAGTTCCTCCACGGGGCCGTTCTATGGCTACACCTTC

d_gene: TRBD1
j_gene: TRBJ1-3
v_gene: TRBV6-5
abundance: NA
CDR3aa: CASLGTGSSGNTIYF
CDR3nt: TGTGCCAGCCTCGGGACAGGGAGCTCTGGAAACACCATATATTTT

d_gene: NA
j_gene: TRBJ2-5
v_gene: TRBV27
abundance: NA
CDR3aa: CASRQGRETQYF
CDR3nt: TGTGCCAGCAGGCAGGGACGAGAGACCCAGTACTTC

d_gene: NA
j_gene: TRBJ1-2
v_gene: TRBV4-2
abundance: NA
CDR3aa: CASSHSPYGYTF
CDR3nt: TGTGCCAGCAGCCACTCCCCCTATGGCTACACCTTC

d_gene: NA
j_gene: TRBJ1-1
v_gene: TRBV5-1
abundance: NA
CDR3aa: CASSLVSRLGTEAFF
CDR3nt: TGCGCCAGCAGCTTGGTAAGTCGACTGGGCACTGAAGCTTTCTTT

d_gene: NA
j_gene: TRBJ1-2
v_gene: TRBV15
abundance: NA
CDR3aa: CATSRDEGSYNYGYTF
CDR3nt: TGTGCCACCAGCAGAGATGAGGGCAGTTATAACTATGGCTACACCTTC